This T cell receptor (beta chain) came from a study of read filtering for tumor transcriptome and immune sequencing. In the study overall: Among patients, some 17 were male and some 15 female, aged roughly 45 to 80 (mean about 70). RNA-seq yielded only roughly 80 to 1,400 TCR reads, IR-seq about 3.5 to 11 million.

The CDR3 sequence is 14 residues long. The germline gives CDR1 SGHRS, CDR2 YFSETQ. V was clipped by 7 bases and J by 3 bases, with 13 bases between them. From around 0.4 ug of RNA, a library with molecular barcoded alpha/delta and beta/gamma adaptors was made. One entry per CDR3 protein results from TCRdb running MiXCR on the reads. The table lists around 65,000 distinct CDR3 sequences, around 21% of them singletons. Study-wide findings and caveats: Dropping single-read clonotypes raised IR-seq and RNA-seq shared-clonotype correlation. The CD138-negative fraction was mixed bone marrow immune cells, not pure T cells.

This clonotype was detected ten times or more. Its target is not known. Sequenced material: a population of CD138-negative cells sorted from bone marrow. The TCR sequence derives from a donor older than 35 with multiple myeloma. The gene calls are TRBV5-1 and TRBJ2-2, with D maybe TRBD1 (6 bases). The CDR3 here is CASGSGDHTGELFF. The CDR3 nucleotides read TGCGCCAGCGGCTCAGGGGACCACACCGGGGAGCTGTTTTTT.